This TCR beta chain was obtained from a study of beta chain features in type 1 diabetes. Study-wide findings and caveats: The study found moderately but significantly shorter TCRB CDR3s in all four CD4+ subsets of Type 1 diabetes patients.

This clone came up a few times. Its target is unknown. The CDR3 runs to 12 residues. Trimming pared 6 bases from V and 3 bases from J, leaving 8 bases between. Germline V CDR1 and CDR2: MNHEY, SVGAGI. Every bit of the isolated RNA underwent reverse transcription, so sequencing read expressed TCRB transcripts. TCRdb's copy holds only in-frame clones and misses some; the assay was immunoSEQ multiplex PCR. This sample carries around 650,000 clones, roughly an eighth of them seen once, and the ten largest clones take roughly 0.12%. The TCR originated in a man aged 30 to 39 with type 1 diabetes. The sample taken for sequencing was naive CD4+ T cells from blood. The chain uses TRBV6-5 and TRBJ1-2; D is undetermined. The chain's CDR3 is CASREGDYGYTF. CDR3 DNA sequence: TGTGCCAGCAGAGAGGGAGACTATGGCTACACCTTC.